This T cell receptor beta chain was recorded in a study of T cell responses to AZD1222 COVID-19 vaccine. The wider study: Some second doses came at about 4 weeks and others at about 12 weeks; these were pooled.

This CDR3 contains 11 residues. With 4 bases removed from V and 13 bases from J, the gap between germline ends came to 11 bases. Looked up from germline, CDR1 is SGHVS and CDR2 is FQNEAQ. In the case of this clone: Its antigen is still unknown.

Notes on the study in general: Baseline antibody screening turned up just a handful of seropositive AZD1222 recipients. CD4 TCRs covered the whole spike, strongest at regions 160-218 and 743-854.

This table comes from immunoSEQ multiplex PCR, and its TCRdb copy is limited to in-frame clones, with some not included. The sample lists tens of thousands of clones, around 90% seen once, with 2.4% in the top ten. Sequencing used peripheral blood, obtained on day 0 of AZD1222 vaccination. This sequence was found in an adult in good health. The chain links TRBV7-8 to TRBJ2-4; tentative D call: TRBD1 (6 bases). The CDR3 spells CASSSTGMQYF. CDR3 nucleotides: TGTGCCAGCAGCTCTACAGGGATGCAGTACTTC. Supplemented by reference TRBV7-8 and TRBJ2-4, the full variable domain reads GAGVSQSPRYKVAKRGQDVALRCDPISGHVSLFWYQQALGQGPEFLTYFQNEAQLDKSGLPSDRFFAERPEGSVSTLKIQRTQQEDSAVYLCASSSTGMQYFGAGTRLSVL.